Reported below is one TCR beta chain. Its cognate antigen is unknown. J was trimmed by 4 bases and V by 1 base; bases with no gene match: 15. The CDR3 loop spans 19 amino acids. Germline V gene data show CDR1 as MNHEY and CDR2 as SVGAGI. This sample is drawn from a study of blood T cells in healthy people across ages. Study-wide findings and caveats: Unsorted PBMC material precluded a definitive naive versus antigen-experienced comparison. Older age went with lower TCR beta diversity per million T cells, in a roughly linear way.

A J-beta primer mix and a sample-barcoded 5' primer were used in a second PCR of about 7 to 12 cycles. A single record per CDR3 protein comes from TCRdb applying MiXCR to the 5' RACE reads. The data contain roughly 800,000 distinct CDR3 sequences, just under 25% of them singletons. Individuals who donated were healthy Caucasians from Russia aged about 6 to 100. The same data also went into a second study, on T cells of mothers and their children.

Sequences were obtained from blood. The gene calls are TRBV6-5 and TRBJ2-3, with 9 bases lining up with TRBD2. This receptor was obtained from a boy younger than 18 in good health. The CDR3 protein is CASSYYSHGGGVAPDTQYF. Written as DNA, the CDR3 is TGTGCCAGCAGTTACTACTCTCATGGCGGGGGGGTTGCCCCAGATACGCAGTATTTT.